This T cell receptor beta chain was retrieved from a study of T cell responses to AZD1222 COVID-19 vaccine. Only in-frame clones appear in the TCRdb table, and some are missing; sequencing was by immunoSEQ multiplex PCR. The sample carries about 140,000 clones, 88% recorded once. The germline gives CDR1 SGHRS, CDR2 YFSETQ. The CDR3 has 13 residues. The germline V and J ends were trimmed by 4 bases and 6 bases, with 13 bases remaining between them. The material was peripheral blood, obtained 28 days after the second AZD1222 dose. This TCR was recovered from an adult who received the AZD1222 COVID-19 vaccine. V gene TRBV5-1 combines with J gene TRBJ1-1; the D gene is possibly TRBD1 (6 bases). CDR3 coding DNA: TGCGCCAGCAGCCCTCAGGGGACTGCTGAAGCTTTCTTT. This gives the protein CASSPQGTAEAFF.